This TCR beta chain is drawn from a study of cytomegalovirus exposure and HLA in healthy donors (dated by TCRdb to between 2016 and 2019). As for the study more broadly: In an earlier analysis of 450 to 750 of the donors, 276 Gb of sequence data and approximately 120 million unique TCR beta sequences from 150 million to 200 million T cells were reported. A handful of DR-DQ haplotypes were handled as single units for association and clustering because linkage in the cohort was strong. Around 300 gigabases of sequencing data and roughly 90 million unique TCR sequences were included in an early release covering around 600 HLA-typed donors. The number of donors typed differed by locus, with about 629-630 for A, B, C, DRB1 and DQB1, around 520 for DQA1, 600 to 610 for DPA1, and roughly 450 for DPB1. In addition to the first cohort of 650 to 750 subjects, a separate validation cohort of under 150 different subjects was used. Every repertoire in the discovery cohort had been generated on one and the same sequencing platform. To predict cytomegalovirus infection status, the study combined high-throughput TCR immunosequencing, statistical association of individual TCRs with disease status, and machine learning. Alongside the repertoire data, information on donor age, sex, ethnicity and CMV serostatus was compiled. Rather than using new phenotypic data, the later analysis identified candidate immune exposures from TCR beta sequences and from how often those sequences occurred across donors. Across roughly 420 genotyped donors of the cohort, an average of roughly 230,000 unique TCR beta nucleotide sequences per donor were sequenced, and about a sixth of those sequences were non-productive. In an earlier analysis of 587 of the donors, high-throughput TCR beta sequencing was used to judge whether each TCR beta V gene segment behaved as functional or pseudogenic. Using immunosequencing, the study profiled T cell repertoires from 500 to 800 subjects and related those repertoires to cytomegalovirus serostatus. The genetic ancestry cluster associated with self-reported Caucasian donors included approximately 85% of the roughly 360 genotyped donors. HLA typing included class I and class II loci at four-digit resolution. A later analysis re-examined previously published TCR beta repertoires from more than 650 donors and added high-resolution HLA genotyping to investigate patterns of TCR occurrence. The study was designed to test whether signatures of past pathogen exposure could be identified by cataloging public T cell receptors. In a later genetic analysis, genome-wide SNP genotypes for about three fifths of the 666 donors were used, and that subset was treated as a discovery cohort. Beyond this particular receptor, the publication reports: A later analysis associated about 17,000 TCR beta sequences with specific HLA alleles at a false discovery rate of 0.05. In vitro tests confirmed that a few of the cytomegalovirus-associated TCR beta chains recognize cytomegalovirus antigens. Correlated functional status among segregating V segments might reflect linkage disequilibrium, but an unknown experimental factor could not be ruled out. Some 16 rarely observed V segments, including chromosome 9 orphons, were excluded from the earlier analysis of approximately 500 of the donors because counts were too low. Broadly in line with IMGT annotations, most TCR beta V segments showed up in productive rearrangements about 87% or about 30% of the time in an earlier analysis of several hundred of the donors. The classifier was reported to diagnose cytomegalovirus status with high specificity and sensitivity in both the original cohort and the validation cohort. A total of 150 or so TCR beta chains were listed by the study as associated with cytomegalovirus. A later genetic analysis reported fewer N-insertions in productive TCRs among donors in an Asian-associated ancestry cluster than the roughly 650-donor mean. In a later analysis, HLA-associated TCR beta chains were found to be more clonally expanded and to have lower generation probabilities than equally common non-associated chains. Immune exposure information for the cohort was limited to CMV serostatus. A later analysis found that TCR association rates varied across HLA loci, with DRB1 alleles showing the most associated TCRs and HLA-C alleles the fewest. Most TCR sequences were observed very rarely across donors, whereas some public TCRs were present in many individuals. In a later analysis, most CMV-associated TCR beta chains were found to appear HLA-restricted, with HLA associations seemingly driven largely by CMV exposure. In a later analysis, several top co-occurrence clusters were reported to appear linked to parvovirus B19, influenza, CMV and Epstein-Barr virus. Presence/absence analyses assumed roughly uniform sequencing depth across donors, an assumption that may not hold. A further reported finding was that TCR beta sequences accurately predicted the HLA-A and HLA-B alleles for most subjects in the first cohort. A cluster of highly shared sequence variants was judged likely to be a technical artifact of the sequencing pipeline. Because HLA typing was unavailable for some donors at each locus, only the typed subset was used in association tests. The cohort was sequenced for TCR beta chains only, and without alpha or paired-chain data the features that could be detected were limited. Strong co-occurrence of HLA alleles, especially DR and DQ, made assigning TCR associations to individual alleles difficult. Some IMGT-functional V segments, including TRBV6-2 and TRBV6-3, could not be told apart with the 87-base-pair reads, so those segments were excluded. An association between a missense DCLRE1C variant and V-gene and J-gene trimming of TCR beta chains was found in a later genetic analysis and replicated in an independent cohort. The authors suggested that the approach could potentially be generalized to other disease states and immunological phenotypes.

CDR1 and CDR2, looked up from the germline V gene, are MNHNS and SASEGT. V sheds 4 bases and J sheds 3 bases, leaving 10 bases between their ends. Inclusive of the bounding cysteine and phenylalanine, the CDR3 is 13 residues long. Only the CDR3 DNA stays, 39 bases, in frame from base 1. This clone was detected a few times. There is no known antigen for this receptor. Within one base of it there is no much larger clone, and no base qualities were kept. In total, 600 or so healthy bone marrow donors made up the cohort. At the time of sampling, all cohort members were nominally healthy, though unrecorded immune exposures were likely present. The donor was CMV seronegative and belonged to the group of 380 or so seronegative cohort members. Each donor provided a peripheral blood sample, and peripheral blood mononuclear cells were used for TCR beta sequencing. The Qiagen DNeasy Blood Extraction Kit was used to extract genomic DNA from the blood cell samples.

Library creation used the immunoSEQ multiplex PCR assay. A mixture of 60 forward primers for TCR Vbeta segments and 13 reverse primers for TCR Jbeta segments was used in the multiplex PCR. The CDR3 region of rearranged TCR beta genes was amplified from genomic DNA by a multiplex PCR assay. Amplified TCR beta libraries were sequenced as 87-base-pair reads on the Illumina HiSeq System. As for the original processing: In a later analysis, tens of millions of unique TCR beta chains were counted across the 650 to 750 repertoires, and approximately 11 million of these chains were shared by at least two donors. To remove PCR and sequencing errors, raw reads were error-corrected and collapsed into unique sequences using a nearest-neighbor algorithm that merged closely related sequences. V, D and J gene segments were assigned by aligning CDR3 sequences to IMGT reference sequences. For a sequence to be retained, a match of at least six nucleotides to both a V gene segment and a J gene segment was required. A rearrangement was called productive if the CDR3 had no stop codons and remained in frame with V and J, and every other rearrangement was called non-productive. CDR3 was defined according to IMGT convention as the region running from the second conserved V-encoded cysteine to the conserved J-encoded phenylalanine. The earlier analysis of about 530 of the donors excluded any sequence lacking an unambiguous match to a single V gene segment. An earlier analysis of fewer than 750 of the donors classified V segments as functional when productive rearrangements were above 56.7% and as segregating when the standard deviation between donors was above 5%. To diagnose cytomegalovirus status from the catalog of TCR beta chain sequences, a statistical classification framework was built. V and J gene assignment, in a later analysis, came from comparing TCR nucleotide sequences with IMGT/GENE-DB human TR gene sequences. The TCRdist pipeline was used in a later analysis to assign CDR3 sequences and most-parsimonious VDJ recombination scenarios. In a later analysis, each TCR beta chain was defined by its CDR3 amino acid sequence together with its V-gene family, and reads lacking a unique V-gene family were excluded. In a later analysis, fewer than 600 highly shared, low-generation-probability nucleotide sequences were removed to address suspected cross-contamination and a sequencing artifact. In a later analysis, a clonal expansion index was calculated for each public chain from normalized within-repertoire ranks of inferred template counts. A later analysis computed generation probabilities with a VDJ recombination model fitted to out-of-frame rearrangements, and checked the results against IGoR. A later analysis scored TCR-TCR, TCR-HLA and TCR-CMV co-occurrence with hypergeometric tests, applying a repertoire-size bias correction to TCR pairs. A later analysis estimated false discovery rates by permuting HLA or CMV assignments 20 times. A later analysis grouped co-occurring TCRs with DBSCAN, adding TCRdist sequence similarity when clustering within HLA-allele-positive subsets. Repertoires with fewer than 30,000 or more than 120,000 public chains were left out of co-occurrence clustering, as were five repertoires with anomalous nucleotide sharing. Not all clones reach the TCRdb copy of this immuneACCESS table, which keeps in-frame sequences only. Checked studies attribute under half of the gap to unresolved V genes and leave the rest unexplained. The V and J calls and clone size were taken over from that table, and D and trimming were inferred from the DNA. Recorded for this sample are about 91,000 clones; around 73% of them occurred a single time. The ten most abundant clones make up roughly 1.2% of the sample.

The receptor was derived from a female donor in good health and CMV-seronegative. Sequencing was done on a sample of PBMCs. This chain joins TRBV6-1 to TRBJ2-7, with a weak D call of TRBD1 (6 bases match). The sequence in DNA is TGTGCCAGCAGTGCCTCAGGGGACTACGAGCAGTACTTC. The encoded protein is CASSASGDYEQYF.